This T cell receptor (beta chain) came from a study of cytomegalovirus exposure and HLA in healthy donors. At the level of the study: The roughly 130 validation repertoires used the same platform as the roughly 720 first-cohort repertoires (as reported by a later analysis).

The CDR3 loop spans 14 amino acids. Germline CDR1 is SGDLS and CDR2 is YYNGEE. The V gene lost 1 base and the J gene lost 4 bases, with 10 bases spanning the gap. Profiled with immunoSEQ multiplex PCR; TCRdb holds only in-frame clones, not every one. Counted here are about 170,000 clones, around nine tenths occurring once; the ten biggest clones make up about 2.3%. The V gene is TRBV9, the J gene TRBJ2-3; a weak D match, TRBD1 (6 bases). This TCR derives from a woman between 18 and 30 years old in good health and CMV-seronegative. The source material was PBMCs. CDR3 bases: TGTGCCAGCAGCGTAATAACAGGGCCAGATACGCAGTATTTT. It translates to CASSVITGPDTQYF. Together with reference TRBV9 and TRBJ2-3, the CDR3 gives the full variable domain: DSGVTQTPKHLITATGQRVTLRCSPRSGDLSVYWYQQSLDQGLQFLIQYYNGEERAKGNILERFSAQQFPDLHSELNLSSLELGDSALYFCASSVITGPDTQYFGPGTRLTVL.